What follows are 21 T cell receptor beta chains derived from one specimen sequenced in a study of T cell clusters in autoimmune cytopenias (dated by TCRdb to the late 2010s). The sequencer listed for this sample is Illumina MiSeq. TRB rearrangements were amplified by multiplex PCR following a touch-down protocol, with the TRB-A and TRB-B primer pools mixed in one tube. The reads went through TCRdb reprocessing, and each CDR3 protein sequence gets one entry with no DNA. The sample has roughly 7,000 distinct CDR3 sequences on record. The ten most abundant clones make up around 19% of the sample. For each sample, TRB amplification used 250 to 300 ng of peripheral blood genomic DNA, equal to roughly 38,000 genome equivalents. These data were also reused for a study on T cell repertoires in aging, cancer and after chemotherapy.

The sequencing sample was made of peripheral blood. Every receptor here comes from a human donor in good health.

V and J are TRBV6-4 and TRBJ2-1; TCRdb's assignment of TRBD1 cannot be checked, as there is no DNA. The CDR3 runs 15 residues. The germline CDR1 and CDR2 sequences are MRHNA and SNTAGT. Here the CDR3 reads CASSYGTDYYNEQFF.

The chain uses TRBV30 and TRBJ1-3; the TCRdb call, TRBD1, lacks DNA for checking. The length of the CDR3 is 12 residues. From germline, CDR1 is GTSNPN and CDR2 SVGIG (reference sequence). The CDR3 is CAWGQGLNTIYF.

The genes are TRBV30 and TRBJ2-5; the D call of TRBD1 rests on TCRdb alone, since no DNA is present to check it. The CDR3 is 13 amino acids. Germline loops: CDR1 GTSNPN, CDR2 SVGIG (reference sequence). CDR3 sequence reads: CALGAGGTETQYF.

The chain couples TRBV6-1 to TRBJ2-7; TCRdb returns TRBD1, unconfirmable since there is no DNA. The CDR3 is 14 amino acids. Looked up from germline, CDR1 is MNHNS and CDR2 is SASEGT. The CDR3 spells CASSVQGASYEQYF.

The rearrangement joins TRBV12-3 or TRBV12-4 to TRBJ2-2; the D gene TCRdb calls, TRBD1, cannot be checked with no DNA. The CDR3 loop spans 14 amino acids. This CDR3 is CASRPQGGTGELFF.

This chain joins TRBV19 and TRBJ1-2; with no DNA, the TCRdb D assignment of TRBD1 cannot be verified. The CDR3 length is 14 residues. Germline-derived CDR1 and CDR2 are LNHDA and SQIVND (reference sequence). CDR3 sequence: CASHGIQGDYGYTF.

Its frequency marks this clonotype as medium-sized (0.01 to 0.1%). This chain connects TRBV19 to TRBJ2-7. Germline V gene sequence: CDR1 LNHDA, CDR2 SQIVND (reference sequence). There are 12 residues in the CDR3. The CDR3 region is CASSIGQLEQYF.

The CDR3 sequence: CAASGGNTEAFF. The J gene is TRBJ1-1, the V gene TRBV30; with no DNA, the TCRdb D assignment of TRBD1 cannot be verified. Germline V gives CDR1 GTSNPN, CDR2 SVGIG (reference sequence). The CDR3 totals 12 residues.

CDR3 residues: CSARDQFGTANTGELFF. The V and J genes are TRBV20-1 and TRBJ2-2; TCRdb's D gene call, TRBD1, goes unchecked for lack of DNA. The germline V gene encodes CDR1 DFQATT and CDR2 SNEGSKA (reference sequence). The CDR3 has 17 residues.

This chain links TRBV19 with TRBJ1-6; TCRdb gives TRBD1 as the D gene, but with no DNA this cannot be confirmed. The CDR3 extends over 16 amino acids. Germline lookup yields CDR1 LNHDA and CDR2 SQIVND (reference sequence). The CDR3 loop is CASTPGTGVRNSPLHF.

The chain carries TRBV6-2 or TRBV6-3 and TRBJ2-2; TCRdb proposes TRBD1, but this gene call is untestable without DNA. Germline assignment: CDR1 MNHEY and CDR2 SVGEGT. This CDR3 contains 18 residues. The chain's CDR3 is CASSSAGTHEPNTGELFF.

This chain links TRBV12-3 or TRBV12-4 with TRBJ2-1; TCRdb reports TRBD1, a call that lacks DNA to check it against. The CDR3 totals 15 residues. The CDR3 sequence: CASRGGSTGNNEQFF.

V gene TRBV6-5 combines with J gene TRBJ2-7; TCRdb's assignment of TRBD1 cannot be checked, as there is no DNA. CDR1 MNHEY and CDR2 SVGAGI come from the germline V gene. This CDR3 is 15 amino acids long. CDR3 loop: CASSYFQGFSYEQYF.

Frequency places this clonotype as medium-sized (0.01 to 0.1%). The gene calls are TRBV27 and TRBJ2-7; TCRdb proposes TRBD1, but this gene call is untestable without DNA. CDR1 is MNHEY, CDR2 SMNVEV, per germline (reference sequence). CDR3 size: 14 residues. The CDR3 sequence is CASSPFGGFDEQYF.

This chain links TRBV24-1 with TRBJ1-2. Per the germline V gene, CDR1 is KGHDR and CDR2 is SFDVKD. The CDR3 extends over 14 amino acids. This CDR3 reads CATSDGIDNYGYTF.

This chain links TRBV5-6 with TRBJ1-3; TCRdb returns TRBD1, unconfirmable since there is no DNA. The germline V gene encodes CDR1 SGHDT and CDR2 YYEEEE. The CDR3 length is 14 residues. The CDR3 loop reads CASSLGGVGNTIYF.

According to its frequency, this clonotype is medium-sized (0.01 to 0.1%). The chain is built from TRBV12-3 or TRBV12-4 and TRBJ1-5; TCRdb indicates TRBD1, and absent DNA this call remains unverified. This CDR3 has 18 residues. This CDR3 reads CASSNRDLLSQLGQPQHF.

This clonotype registers medium-sized by frequency. This chain uses TRBV19 with TRBJ2-1; TCRdb picks TRBD1, but there is no DNA to check that call. Looked up from germline, CDR1 is LNHDA and CDR2 is SQIVND (reference sequence). CDR3 length: 14 amino acids. CDR3 region: CASSRTGQYNEQFF.

The rearrangement joins TRBV29-1 to TRBJ1-2; TCRdb outputs TRBD1, but without DNA this stays unchecked. The CDR3 is made up of 14 amino acids. CDR1 is SQVTM, CDR2 ANQGSEA, per germline. The CDR3 sequence is CSESGTGLLRGYTF.

The rearrangement joins TRBV6-2 or TRBV6-3 to TRBJ1-5; TCRdb calls TRBD1, which cannot be checked without DNA. The CDR3 loop spans 15 amino acids. In germline, CDR1 is MNHEY, CDR2 SVGEGT. This CDR3 reads CASSTGTGSNQPRHF.

This chain joins TRBV10-3 and TRBJ2-1; TCRdb designates TRBD1, a call that cannot be tested without DNA. This CDR3 has 15 amino acids. Germline V gene sequence: CDR1 ENHRY, CDR2 SYGVKD. The CDR3 region is CAISESGRGANEQFF.